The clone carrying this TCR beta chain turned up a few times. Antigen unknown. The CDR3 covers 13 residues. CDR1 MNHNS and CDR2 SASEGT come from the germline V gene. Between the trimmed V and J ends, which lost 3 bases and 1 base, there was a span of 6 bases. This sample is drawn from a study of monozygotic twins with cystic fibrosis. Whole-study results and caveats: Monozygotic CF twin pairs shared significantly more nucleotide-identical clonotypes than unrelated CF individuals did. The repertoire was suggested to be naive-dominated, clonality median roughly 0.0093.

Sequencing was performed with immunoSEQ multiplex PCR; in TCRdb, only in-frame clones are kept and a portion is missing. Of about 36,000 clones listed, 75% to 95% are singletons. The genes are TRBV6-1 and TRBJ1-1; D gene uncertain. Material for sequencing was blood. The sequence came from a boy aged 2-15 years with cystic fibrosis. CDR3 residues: CASSELWNTEAFF. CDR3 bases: TGTGCCAGCAGTGAGCTATGGAACACTGAAGCTTTCTTT.